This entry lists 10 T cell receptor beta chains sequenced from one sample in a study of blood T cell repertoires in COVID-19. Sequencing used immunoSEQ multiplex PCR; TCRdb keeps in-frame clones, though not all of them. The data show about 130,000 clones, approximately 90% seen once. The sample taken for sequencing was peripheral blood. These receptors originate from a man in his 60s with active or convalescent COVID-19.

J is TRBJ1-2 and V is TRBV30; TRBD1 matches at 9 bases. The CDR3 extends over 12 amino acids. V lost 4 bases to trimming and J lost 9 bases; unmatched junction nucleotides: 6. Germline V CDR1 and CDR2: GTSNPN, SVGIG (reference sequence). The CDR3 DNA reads TGTGCCTGGACCCGGACAGGGGTGAGCTACACCTTC. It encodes CAWTRTGVSYTF.

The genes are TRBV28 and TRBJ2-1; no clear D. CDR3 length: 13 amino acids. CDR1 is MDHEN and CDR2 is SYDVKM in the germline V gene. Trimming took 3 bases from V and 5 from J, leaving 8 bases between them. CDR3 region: CASSFLQNNEQFF. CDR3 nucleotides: TGTGCCAGCAGTTTTCTACAGAACAATGAGCAGTTCTTC.

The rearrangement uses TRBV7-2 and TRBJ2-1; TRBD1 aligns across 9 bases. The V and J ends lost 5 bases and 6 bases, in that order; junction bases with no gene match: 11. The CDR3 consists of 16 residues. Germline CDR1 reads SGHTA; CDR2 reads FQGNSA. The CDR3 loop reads CASSAYRGQISNEQFF. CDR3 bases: TGTGCCAGCAGCGCCTACAGGGGGCAAATAAGCAATGAGCAGTTCTTC. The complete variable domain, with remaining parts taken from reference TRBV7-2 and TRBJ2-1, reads GAGVSQSPSNKVTEKGKDVELRCDPISGHTALYWYRQSLGQGLEFLIYFQGNSAPDKSGLPSDRFSAERTGGSVSTLTIQRTQQEDSAVYLCASSAYRGQISNEQFFGPGTRLTVL.

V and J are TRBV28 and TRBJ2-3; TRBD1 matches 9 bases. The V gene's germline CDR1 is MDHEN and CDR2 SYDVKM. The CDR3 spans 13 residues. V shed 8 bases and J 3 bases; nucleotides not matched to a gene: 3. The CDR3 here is CASWDRETDTQYF. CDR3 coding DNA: TGTGCCAGCTGGGACAGGGAGACAGATACGCAGTATTTT. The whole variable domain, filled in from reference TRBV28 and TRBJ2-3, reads DVKVTQSSRYLVKRTGEKVFLECVQDMDHENMFWYRQDPGLGLRLIYFSYDVKMKEKGDIPEGYSVSREKKERFSLILESASTNQTSMYLCASWDRETDTQYFGPGTRLTVL.

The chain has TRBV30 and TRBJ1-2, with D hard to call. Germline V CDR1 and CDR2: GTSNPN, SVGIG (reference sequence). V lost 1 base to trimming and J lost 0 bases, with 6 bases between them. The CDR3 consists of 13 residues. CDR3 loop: CAWSAGSNYGYTF. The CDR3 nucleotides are TGTGCCTGGAGTGCGGGATCTAACTATGGCTACACCTTC.

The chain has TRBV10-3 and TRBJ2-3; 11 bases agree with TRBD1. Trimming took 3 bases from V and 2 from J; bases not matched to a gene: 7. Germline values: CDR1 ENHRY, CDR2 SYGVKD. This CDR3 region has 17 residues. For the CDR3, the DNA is TGTGCCATCAGTGAAACCGGGACAGGGGGTTTCACAGATACGCAGTATTTT. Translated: CAISETGTGGFTDTQYF.

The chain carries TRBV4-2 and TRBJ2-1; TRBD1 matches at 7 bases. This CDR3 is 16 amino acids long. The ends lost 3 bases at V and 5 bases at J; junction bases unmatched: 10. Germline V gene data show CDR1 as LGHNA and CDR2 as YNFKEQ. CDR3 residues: CASSHGLGGQNNEQFF. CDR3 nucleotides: TGTGCCAGCAGCCACGGCCTAGGGGGCCAAAACAATGAGCAGTTCTTC.

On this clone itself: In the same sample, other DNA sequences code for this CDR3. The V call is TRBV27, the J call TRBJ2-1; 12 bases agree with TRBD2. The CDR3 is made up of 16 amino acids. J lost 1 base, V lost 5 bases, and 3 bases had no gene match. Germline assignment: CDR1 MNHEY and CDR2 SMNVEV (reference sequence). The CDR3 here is CASSTGLAGSYNEQFF. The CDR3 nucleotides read TGTGCCAGCAGTACCGGACTAGCGGGATCCTACAATGAGCAGTTCTTC.

The CDR3 nucleotides are TGTGCCACCCGGGGGGCCCGCGAGACCCAGTACTTC. Translated, it gives CATRGARETQYF. The gene calls are TRBV10-3 and TRBJ2-5, with D possibly being TRBD2 (7 bases). Germline CDR1 reads ENHRY; CDR2 reads SYGVKD. Trimming took 10 bases from V and 5 from J, leaving 14 bases between them. The CDR3 totals 12 residues.

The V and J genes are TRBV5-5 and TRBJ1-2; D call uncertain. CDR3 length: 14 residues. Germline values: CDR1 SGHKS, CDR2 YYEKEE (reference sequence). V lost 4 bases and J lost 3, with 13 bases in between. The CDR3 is CASSPWEGDYGYTF. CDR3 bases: TGTGCCAGCAGCCCGTGGGAGGGCGACTATGGCTACACCTTC.